The 17 T cell receptor beta chains presented below share a single source sample, sequenced in a study of identical twins. TCRdb re-called the 5' RACE reads through MiXCR, storing one row per CDR3 protein. Altogether about 550,000 distinct CDR3 sequences are present, around 22% being singletons, with the ten largest covering approximately 0.52%. The sample also formed part of further work on yellow fever vaccine responses in identical twins.

The specimen was CD4+ T cells sorted from blood. These receptors all come from a woman between 18 and 29 years old in good health.

This clonotype was counted only a few times. This chain uses TRBV20-1 with TRBJ1-5; weak D call: TRBD1 (5 bases). The V gene lost 1 base and the J gene lost 3 bases, with 16 bases spanning the gap. CDR1 and CDR2 from the germline V gene are DFQATT and SNEGSKA (reference sequence). This CDR3 has 16 amino acids. The CDR3 spells CSARGLGDRDNQPQHF. The CDR3 coding sequence is TGCAGTGCTAGAGGATTGGGGGATAGGGACAATCAGCCCCAGCATTTT.

This clonotype occurred a few times. The chain combines TRBV7-2 with TRBJ2-1; TRBD2 matches 7 bases. CDR1 is SGHTA, CDR2 FQGNSA, per germline. The V gene end was trimmed by 8 bases and the J gene end by 5 bases; junction bases not matched to a gene: 18. The CDR3 is 17 residues long. The CDR3 loop is CASGDYLSYRGDNEQFF. For the CDR3, the DNA is TGTGCCAGCGGGGACTACTTGAGCTACCGTGGGGACAATGAGCAGTTCTTC.

The chain couples TRBV2 to TRBJ2-1, with D possibly being TRBD2 (5 bases). With 2 bases removed from V and 4 bases from J, the gap between germline ends came to 6 bases. Germline loops: CDR1 SNHLY, CDR2 FYNNEI. CDR3 size: 13 residues. CDR3 nucleotide sequence: TGTGCCAGCAGTGAAACGGGATACAATGAGCAGTTCTTC. Translating it yields CASSETGYNEQFF.

There are a few counts of this clonotype. V usage is TRBV20-1 and J usage is TRBJ2-2, with no clear D. This CDR3 comprises 16 residues. Germline V CDR1 and CDR2: DFQATT, SNEGSKA (reference sequence). Trimming took 0 bases from V and 6 from J, leaving 17 bases between them. CDR3 sequence (DNA): TGCAGTGCTAGAGATATTAAAGTTGGAGACGCCGGGGAGCTGTTTTTT. Translation: CSARDIKVGDAGELFF.

V is TRBV10-3 and J is TRBJ2-5; 9 bases agree with TRBD2. Germline values: CDR1 ENHRY, CDR2 SYGVKD. The CDR3 totals 18 residues. V was clipped by 4 bases and J by 2 bases; unmatched bases: 14. The CDR3 region has the DNA TGTGCCATCAGTGGGACCCCTCGGAGTAGCGGGAGTCAAGAGACCCAGTACTTC. It is translated as CAISGTPRSSGSQETQYF.

The DNA of the CDR3 is TGTGCCAGCAGCCCATGGAGCGGCGGGACCACCTCCTACGAGCAGTACTTC. Translating it yields CASSPWSGGTTSYEQYF. This sequence joins TRBV7-2 and TRBJ2-7; the D gene is possibly TRBD2 (6 bases). CDR1 and CDR2 from the germline V gene are SGHTA and FQGNSA. Trimming pared 5 bases from V and 0 bases from J, leaving 20 bases between. The CDR3 spans 17 residues. The complete variable domain, with remaining parts taken from reference TRBV7-2 and TRBJ2-7, reads GAGVSQSPSNKVTEKGKDVELRCDPISGHTALYWYRQSLGQGLEFLIYFQGNSAPDKSGLPSDRFSAERTGGSVSTLTIQRTQQEDSAVYLCASSPWSGGTTSYEQYFGPGTRLTVT.

The table lists this clonotype with a few counts. The chain joins TRBV6-5 to TRBJ1-1, with D perhaps TRBD1 (5 bases). The CDR3 sequence is 12 residues long. V was clipped by 6 bases and J by 1 base, with 6 bases between them. Germline V gives CDR1 MNHEY, CDR2 SVGAGI. The CDR3 region has the DNA TGTGCCAGCAGGAGGGGGAACACTGAAGCTTTCTTT. It specifies CASRRGNTEAFF.

This clonotype was seen repeatedly, ten times or more. CDR3 protein: CASSFWGGQPQHF. CDR3 sequence (DNA): TGTGCCAGCAGCTTTTGGGGAGGTCAGCCCCAGCATTTT. This rearrangement joins TRBV5-8 to TRBJ1-5; no definite D call. This CDR3 has 13 residues. The V gene lost 2 bases and the J gene lost 6 bases, with 9 bases spanning the gap. CDR1 is SGHTS and CDR2 is YDEGEE in the germline V gene.

V gene TRBV5-5 combines with J gene TRBJ2-1; 7 nucleotides agree with TRBD2. The V segment lost 4 bases and the J segment 3 bases; nucleotides outside the gene matches: 7. Germline lookup yields CDR1 SGHKS and CDR2 YYEKEE (reference sequence). The CDR3 totals 15 residues. The CDR3 nucleotides read TGTGCCAGCAGCGCCCGGGACTATGGCTACAATGAGCAGTTCTTC. Translating it yields CASSARDYGYNEQFF. Full variable domain (remainder filled in from reference TRBV5-5 and TRBJ2-1): DAGVTQSPTHLIKTRGQQVTLRCSPISGHKSVSWYQQVLGQGPQFIFQYYEKEERGRGNFPDRFSARQFPNYSSELNVNALLLGDSALYLCASSARDYGYNEQFFGPGTRLTVL.

This rearrangement joins TRBV4-2 to TRBJ2-2; D may be TRBD1 (6 bases). Germline assignment: CDR1 LGHNA and CDR2 YNFKEQ. V was shortened by 0 bases and J by 6 bases, with 11 bases between the two germline ends. This CDR3 has 15 amino acids. In DNA form, the CDR3 reads TGTGCCAGCAGCCAAGATCTCAGGGGCCCCGGGGAGCTGTTTTTT. It yields the protein CASSQDLRGPGELFF.

V gene TRBV12-3 or TRBV12-4 combines with J gene TRBJ2-1; the D gene is possibly TRBD1 (5 bases). There are 18 residues in the CDR3. V was clipped by 7 bases and J by 8 bases, with 30 bases between them. The DNA for the CDR3 is TGTGCCAGCACCGCCTCTCCGGATGGGCTAAGGGGCGTCGATGAGCAGTTCTTC. Translated: CASTASPDGLRGVDEQFF.

In its sample, this clonotype was seen once. The rearrangement links TRBV19 to TRBJ1-1; the match to TRBD1 covers 10 bases. This CDR3 has 15 amino acids. CDR1 LNHDA and CDR2 SQIVND come from the germline V gene (reference sequence). V lost 5 bases and J lost 4; bases outside the gene matches: 7. The CDR3 region is CASSDRGRTSTEAFF. In DNA, the CDR3 is TGTGCCAGTAGTGACAGGGGGCGAACTAGCACTGAAGCTTTCTTT.

This clonotype was seen a few times. The chain carries TRBV12-3 or TRBV12-4 and TRBJ2-1; 11 bases agree with TRBD1. Losses at the gene ends were 6 bases for V and 7 bases for J; bases not matched to a gene: 11. The CDR3 totals 16 residues. The CDR3: CASSHRTGGVLNEQFF. CDR3 in DNA: TGTGCCAGCAGCCACCGGACAGGGGGCGTTTTGAATGAGCAGTTCTTC.

In DNA, the CDR3 is TGCGCCAGCAGCTTGGTTACAGGATCCTACGAGCAGTACTTC. This translates into CASSLVTGSYEQYF. J is TRBJ2-7 and V is TRBV5-1; tentative D call: TRBD1 (5 bases). V dropped 0 bases and J dropped 1 base, with 8 bases sitting between them. Germline values: CDR1 SGHRS, CDR2 YFSETQ. The CDR3 covers 14 residues.

This clonotype was observed a few times. V is TRBV5-1 and J is TRBJ1-1; tentatively, D is TRBD1 (6 bases). Trimming took off 0 bases at V and 7 bases at J, with 13 bases between the two ends. CDR1 SGHRS and CDR2 YFSETQ come from the germline V gene. The CDR3 totals 14 residues. CDR3 protein: CASSLGGARDEAFF. CDR3 nucleotide sequence: TGCGCCAGCAGCTTGGGGGGGGCTCGGGATGAAGCTTTCTTT.

V usage is TRBV4-2 and J usage is TRBJ2-5, with D perhaps matching TRBD1 (6 bases). Germline assignment: CDR1 LGHNA and CDR2 YNFKEQ. V was pared by 0 bases and J by 4 bases, with 12 bases between. The CDR3 is made up of 15 amino acids. The DNA for the CDR3 is TGTGCCAGCAGCCAAGATGAGCAGGGGAGAGAGACCCAGTACTTC. It translates to CASSQDEQGRETQYF.

This chain joins TRBV28 and TRBJ2-5, with 8 bases matching TRBD2. CDR1 is MDHEN and CDR2 is SYDVKM in the germline V gene. This CDR3 is 13 amino acids long. With 8 bases clipped from V and 6 bases from J, the junction kept 8 bases outside the gene matches. The DNA for the CDR3 is TGTGCCAGCCTGAGGACTAGCACGCAGACCCAGTACTTC. Translating gives CASLRTSTQTQYF.